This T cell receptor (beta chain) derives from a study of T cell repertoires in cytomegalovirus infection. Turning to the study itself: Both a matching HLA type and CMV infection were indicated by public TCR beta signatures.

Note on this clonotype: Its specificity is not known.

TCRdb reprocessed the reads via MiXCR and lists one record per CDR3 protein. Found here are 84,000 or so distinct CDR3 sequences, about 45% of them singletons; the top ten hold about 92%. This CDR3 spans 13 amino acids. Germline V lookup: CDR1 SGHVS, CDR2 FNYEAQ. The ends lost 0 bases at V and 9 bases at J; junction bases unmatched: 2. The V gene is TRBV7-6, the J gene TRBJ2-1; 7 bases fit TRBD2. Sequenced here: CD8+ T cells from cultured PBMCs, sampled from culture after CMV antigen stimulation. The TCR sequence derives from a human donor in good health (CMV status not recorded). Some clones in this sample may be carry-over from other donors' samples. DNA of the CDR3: TGTGCCAGCAGCTTAGCGGCGGGAGTTGAGCAGTTCTTC. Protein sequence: CASSLAAGVEQFF.